This entry describes one T cell receptor beta chain. No antigen is known for it. TCRdb keeps only in-frame clones here, not all; method: immunoSEQ multiplex PCR. The data show 13,000 to 15,000 clones, with 75% to 95% seen just once and more than 15% held by the top ten. These data are taken from a study of somatic mutations in cytotoxic T cells in rheumatoid arthritis. Study context: Prior to any treatment and right after diagnosis, patient blood (over 29 ml EDTA) was drawn. The researchers flow-sorted some T-cell populations stained with V beta antibodies and got nearly 100% purity, and these included V beta1+ cells sequenced for TCRB. Study-wide results and limits: Each of about an eighth of the roughly 65 patients had a largest CD8+ clone that made up more than 20% of CD8+ cells.

There are 14 residues in the CDR3. The germline V gene encodes CDR1 MDHEN and CDR2 SYDVKM. Trimming removed 2 bases from V and 1 base from J; junction bases left unmatched: 1. The chain recombines TRBV28 with TRBJ1-1, with TRBD1 identical over 7 bases. Sequencing was performed on CD4+ T cells sorted from blood. The sequence was collected from a man in his 70s with rheumatoid arthritis. As DNA, the CDR3 is TGTGCCAGCAGTTTAGGGGACAGGAACACTGAAGCTTTCTTT. Protein product: CASSLGDRNTEAFF.